These T cell receptor beta chains were read from a single sample in a study of persistence of HIV-infected CD4 T cells. Their specific antigens are unknown. Data came from immunoSEQ multiplex PCR; TCRdb stores just in-frame clones and leaves some out. Of about 51,000 clones in the sample, about 87% were seen once. The sequencing used CD4+ T cells sorted from PBMCs after roughly 18-hour stimulation, collected from a patient who received antiretroviral therapy. These receptors originate from an adult woman with HIV who was CMV-seropositive. CDR3s include the opening cysteine and the closing phenylalanine or tryptophan. The order of the fields is J gene, clone size, D gene, V gene, CDR3 protein, CDR3 DNA. The D gene is left open where the match is weak. Clone size is shown for a subset of rows, as once, few, many or a class of expanded clone.

j_gene: TRBJ1-5; abundance: -; d_gene: -; v_gene: TRBV20-1; CDR3aa: CSASRGNSNQPQHF; CDR3nt: TGCAGTGCTAGTCGAGGGAATAGCAATCAGCCCCAGCATTTT
j_gene: TRBJ2-7; abundance: -; d_gene: TRBD2; v_gene: TRBV18; CDR3aa: CASSLGTSGKRGYEQYF; CDR3nt: TGTGCCAGCTCACTAGGGACTAGCGGGAAAAGGGGCTACGAGCAGTACTTC
j_gene: TRBJ2-5; abundance: -; d_gene: TRBD2; v_gene: TRBV5-1; CDR3aa: CASSLTSATGETQYF; CDR3nt: TGCGCCAGCAGCTTAACTAGCGCCACGGGGGAGACCCAGTACTTC
j_gene: TRBJ2-5; abundance: -; d_gene: TRBD2; v_gene: TRBV6-5; CDR3aa: CASSRSGGAKTQYF; CDR3nt: TGTGCCAGCAGTCGCAGCGGGGGGGCGAAGACCCAGTACTTC
j_gene: TRBJ1-3; abundance: -; d_gene: -; v_gene: TRBV18; CDR3aa: CASSLGQSGNTIYF; CDR3nt: TGTGCCAGCTCACTGGGTCAATCTGGAAACACCATATATTTT
j_gene: TRBJ2-2; abundance: few; d_gene: -; v_gene: TRBV6-5; CDR3aa: CASGRTTGELFF; CDR3nt: TGTGCCAGCGGCAGGACCACCGGGGAGCTGTTTTTT
j_gene: TRBJ1-1; abundance: few; d_gene: TRBD1; v_gene: TRBV10-2; CDR3aa: CASRGADRGNTEAFF; CDR3nt: TGCGCCAGCAGAGGGGCGGACAGGGGGAACACTGAAGCTTTCTTT
j_gene: TRBJ2-1; abundance: -; d_gene: -; v_gene: TRBV5-1; CDR3aa: CASQTGYAYNEQFF; CDR3nt: TGCGCCAGCCAAACGGGGTATGCCTACAATGAGCAGTTCTTC
j_gene: TRBJ1-1; abundance: -; d_gene: -; v_gene: TRBV28; CDR3aa: CASSFSPPRAEAFF; CDR3nt: TGTGCCAGCAGTTTCTCTCCACCGAGGGCTGAAGCTTTCTTT
j_gene: TRBJ2-5; abundance: -; d_gene: TRBD1; v_gene: TRBV11-3; CDR3aa: CASTQGVQETQYF; CDR3nt: TGTGCCAGCACGCAGGGGGTCCAAGAGACCCAGTACTTC
j_gene: TRBJ2-6; abundance: -; d_gene: -; v_gene: TRBV5-1; CDR3aa: CASSSSLSGANVLTF; CDR3nt: TGCGCCAGCAGTTCAAGTCTCTCTGGGGCCAACGTCCTGACTTTC
j_gene: TRBJ1-1; abundance: few; d_gene: -; v_gene: TRBV7-2; CDR3aa: CASSLGQYPGAFF; CDR3nt: TGTGCCAGCAGCTTGGGACAATACCCGGGAGCTTTCTTT
j_gene: TRBJ1-2; abundance: -; d_gene: TRBD1; v_gene: TRBV6-5; CDR3aa: CASSPDREYGYTF; CDR3nt: TGTGCCAGCAGCCCGGACAGGGAGTATGGCTACACCTTC
j_gene: TRBJ1-1; abundance: -; d_gene: -; v_gene: TRBV5-1; CDR3aa: CASNQGHHSNTEAFF; CDR3nt: TGCGCCAGCAACCAGGGACATCATTCGAACACTGAAGCTTTCTTT
j_gene: TRBJ1-5; abundance: -; d_gene: -; v_gene: TRBV28; CDR3aa: CASSSKGLRGSQPQHF; CDR3nt: TGTGCCAGCAGTTCAAAAGGGCTGAGGGGCAGTCAGCCCCAGCATTTT
j_gene: TRBJ1-5; abundance: -; d_gene: -; v_gene: TRBV6-2/TRBV6-3; CDR3aa: CASSPDRGSQNQPQHF; CDR3nt: TGTGCCAGCAGCCCTGACAGAGGGTCTCAAAATCAGCCCCAGCATTTT
j_gene: TRBJ2-2; abundance: few; d_gene: TRBD2; v_gene: TRBV3-1/TRBV3-2; CDR3aa: CASSHTSGRAGELFF; CDR3nt: TGTGCCAGCAGCCACACTAGCGGGAGGGCCGGGGAGCTGTTTTTT
j_gene: TRBJ1-1; abundance: once; d_gene: -; v_gene: TRBV9; CDR3aa: CASSPQGTEAFF; CDR3nt: TGTGCCAGCAGCCCCCAGGGCACTGAAGCTTTCTTT
j_gene: TRBJ1-1; abundance: -; d_gene: TRBD1; v_gene: TRBV28; CDR3aa: CASRGQGNTEAFF; CDR3nt: TGTGCCAGCAGAGGACAGGGAAACACTGAAGCTTTCTTT
j_gene: TRBJ2-7; abundance: once; d_gene: -; v_gene: TRBV12-5; CDR3aa: CASGFAPQRVRYEQYF; CDR3nt: TGTGCTAGTGGTTTTGCCCCCCAAAGGGTTCGGTACGAGCAGTACTTC
j_gene: TRBJ1-4; abundance: -; d_gene: -; v_gene: TRBV28; CDR3aa: CASSSPGSEKLFF; CDR3nt: TGTGCCAGCAGTTCCCCGGGGTCCGAAAAACTGTTTTTT
j_gene: TRBJ1-4; abundance: once; d_gene: -; v_gene: TRBV7-2; CDR3aa: CASSYPGGANEKLFF; CDR3nt: TGTGCCAGCAGCTACCCGGGGGGGGCAAATGAAAAACTGTTTTTT
j_gene: TRBJ2-1; abundance: -; d_gene: -; v_gene: TRBV24-1; CDR3aa: CATSSRGARYNEQFF; CDR3nt: TGTGCCACCAGTTCCCGGGGGGCAAGATACAATGAGCAGTTCTTC
j_gene: TRBJ1-1; abundance: -; d_gene: -; v_gene: TRBV18; CDR3aa: CASSSGPIERTEAFF; CDR3nt: TGTGCCAGCTCCTCCGGACCTATCGAGAGAACTGAAGCTTTCTTT
j_gene: TRBJ2-3; abundance: -; d_gene: -; v_gene: TRBV27; CDR3aa: CASSVSPPGLGPDTQYF; CDR3nt: TGTGCCAGCAGTGTATCACCCCCGGGCCTCGGGCCCGATACGCAGTATTTT
j_gene: TRBJ1-5; abundance: -; d_gene: TRBD1; v_gene: TRBV10-2; CDR3aa: CASSTRDRGHQPQHF; CDR3nt: TGCGCCAGCAGTACCCGGGACAGGGGTCATCAGCCCCAGCATTTT
j_gene: TRBJ1-5; abundance: -; d_gene: -; v_gene: TRBV19; CDR3aa: CAATAVGNQPQHF; CDR3nt: TGTGCCGCGACCGCCGTGGGCAATCAGCCCCAGCATTTT
j_gene: TRBJ2-1; abundance: -; d_gene: TRBD1; v_gene: TRBV2; CDR3aa: CASSRTGGEYNEQFF; CDR3nt: TGTGCCAGCAGTCGGACAGGGGGAGAATACAATGAGCAGTTCTTC
j_gene: TRBJ1-1; abundance: few; d_gene: -; v_gene: TRBV6-6; CDR3aa: CASSYKGPVAFF; CDR3nt: TGTGCCAGCAGTTACAAGGGTCCGGTAGCTTTCTTT
j_gene: TRBJ2-1; abundance: -; d_gene: -; v_gene: TRBV11-2; CDR3aa: CASSSTGGGSYEQFF; CDR3nt: TGTGCCAGCAGCTCGACAGGTGGCGGGAGCTATGAGCAGTTCTTC
j_gene: TRBJ1-5; abundance: -; d_gene: TRBD1; v_gene: TRBV5-1; CDR3aa: CASSSGTENQPQHF; CDR3nt: TGCGCCAGCAGCTCCGGGACAGAGAATCAGCCCCAGCATTTT
j_gene: TRBJ2-2; abundance: -; d_gene: -; v_gene: TRBV28; CDR3aa: CASTEAANTGELFF; CDR3nt: TGTGCCAGCACAGAAGCCGCGAACACCGGGGAGCTGTTTTTT
j_gene: TRBJ1-1; abundance: -; d_gene: TRBD1; v_gene: TRBV2; CDR3aa: CASIGQGKNTEAFF; CDR3nt: TGTGCCAGCATAGGACAGGGGAAGAACACTGAAGCTTTCTTT
j_gene: TRBJ1-6; abundance: -; d_gene: -; v_gene: TRBV6-6; CDR3aa: CASSPGSSYNSPLHF; CDR3nt: TGTGCCAGCAGCCCCGGGAGCTCCTATAATTCACCCCTCCACTTT
j_gene: TRBJ2-3; abundance: once; d_gene: TRBD2; v_gene: TRBV9; CDR3aa: CASNRLASTDTQYF; CDR3nt: TGTGCCAGCAACAGACTAGCTAGCACAGATACGCAGTATTTT
j_gene: TRBJ1-1; abundance: -; d_gene: -; v_gene: TRBV10-3; CDR3aa: CAISEGVPANTEAFF; CDR3nt: TGTGCCATCAGTGAGGGGGTCCCGGCGAACACTGAAGCTTTCTTT
j_gene: TRBJ2-2; abundance: -; d_gene: -; v_gene: TRBV18; CDR3aa: CASSPPTSSGELFF; CDR3nt: TGTGCCAGCTCACCTCCGACTAGTTCCGGGGAGCTGTTTTTT
j_gene: TRBJ1-6; abundance: -; d_gene: TRBD1; v_gene: TRBV2; CDR3aa: CASRGQDGSPLHF; CDR3nt: TGTGCCAGCAGGGGACAGGACGGTTCACCCCTCCACTTT
j_gene: TRBJ1-6; abundance: few; d_gene: -; v_gene: TRBV18; CDR3aa: CASSPTQGLNSPLHF; CDR3nt: TGTGCCAGCTCACCAACACAGGGCCTCAATTCACCCCTCCACTTT
j_gene: TRBJ2-2; abundance: once; d_gene: TRBD1; v_gene: TRBV14; CDR3aa: CASSQAGQGGTGELFF; CDR3nt: TGTGCCAGCAGCCAAGCGGGACAGGGTGGCACCGGGGAGCTGTTTTTT
j_gene: TRBJ1-1; abundance: -; d_gene: -; v_gene: TRBV2; CDR3aa: CASSLEGTEAFF; CDR3nt: TGTGCCAGCAGCCTTGAGGGAACTGAAGCTTTCTTT
j_gene: TRBJ1-2; abundance: -; d_gene: -; v_gene: TRBV19; CDR3aa: CASSSSGTYGYTF; CDR3nt: TGTGCCAGTAGTTCATCCGGGACCTATGGCTACACCTTC
j_gene: TRBJ1-2; abundance: -; d_gene: TRBD1; v_gene: TRBV24-1; CDR3aa: CATSDPQGKDNYGYTF; CDR3nt: TGTGCCACCAGTGACCCACAGGGGAAGGATAACTATGGCTACACCTTC
j_gene: TRBJ2-2; abundance: -; d_gene: -; v_gene: TRBV5-4; CDR3aa: CASSFSGALVTGELFF; CDR3nt: TGTGCCAGCAGCTTCTCGGGGGCCCTCGTCACCGGGGAGCTGTTTTTT
j_gene: TRBJ2-3; abundance: -; d_gene: TRBD2; v_gene: TRBV11-3; CDR3aa: CASSLGLAGGPSTDTQYF; CDR3nt: TGTGCCAGCAGCTTAGGGCTAGCGGGGGGGCCGAGCACAGATACGCAGTATTTT
j_gene: TRBJ1-1; abundance: -; d_gene: -; v_gene: TRBV7-3; CDR3aa: CASSYNRESTEAFF; CDR3nt: TGTGCCAGCAGTTATAACAGGGAGTCCACTGAAGCTTTCTTT
j_gene: TRBJ2-2; abundance: -; d_gene: TRBD2; v_gene: TRBV5-4; CDR3aa: CASSLGGSVTGELFF; CDR3nt: TGTGCCAGCAGCTTGGGCGGGAGCGTCACCGGGGAGCTGTTTTTT
j_gene: TRBJ2-1; abundance: -; d_gene: TRBD1; v_gene: TRBV3-1/TRBV3-2; CDR3aa: CASSLGDSLRGQFF; CDR3nt: TGTGCCAGCAGCTTGGGGGACAGTCTACGGGGGCAGTTCTTC
j_gene: TRBJ1-2; abundance: -; d_gene: -; v_gene: TRBV14; CDR3aa: CASSQDTPRRF; CDR3nt: TGTGCCAGCAGCCAAGATACTCCTAGACGCTTC
j_gene: TRBJ2-7; abundance: -; d_gene: TRBD1; v_gene: TRBV7-8; CDR3aa: CASSAPRTGLEQYF; CDR3nt: TGTGCCAGCAGCGCCCCCCGGACAGGGTTGGAGCAGTACTTC
j_gene: TRBJ2-3; abundance: -; d_gene: -; v_gene: TRBV7-8; CDR3aa: CASSLVWQGLADTQYF; CDR3nt: TGTGCCAGCAGCTTAGTGTGGCAGGGGTTGGCAGATACGCAGTATTTT